The source of this T cell receptor beta chain is a study of CD8 T cells in Susac syndrome. Sequencing of TCR beta, carried out with a high-throughput approach, was applied to CD8+ and CD4+ T cells from the blood. Relapsing-remitting disease, either stable or active, was present in the treatment-naive patients who were the multiple sclerosis controls. TEMRA cells were FACS-enriched, while CD8+ and CD4+ T cells were negatively isolated. An input of roughly 0.5 to 1 ug of RNA was subjected to reverse transcription using random hexamers. immunoSEQ multiplex PCR amplified TCR beta CDR3 across 54 Vbeta, 13 Jbeta. TCRdb itself ran the immunoSEQ multiplex PCR reads through MiXCR, one entry per CDR3 protein. The sample records about 150,000 distinct CDR3 sequences, 95% being singletons. Germline CDR1 is SQVTM and CDR2 is ANQGSEA. The length of the CDR3 is 13 residues. After removal of 4 bases from V and 4 bases from J, the junction contained 2 bases not matched to a gene.

The V and J genes are TRBV29-1 and TRBJ1-1; 11 bases map to TRBD1. What was sequenced was CD4+ T cells from PBMCs. This clonotype was sampled from a human donor with multiple sclerosis. The CDR3 coding sequence is TGCAGCGTTGGGACAGGGGGCCTCACTGAAGCTTTCTTT. Amino acids: CSVGTGGLTEAFF.